This T cell receptor beta chain originates from a study of cytomegalovirus exposure and HLA in healthy donors. Points from the study as a whole: As immune exposure information, only CMV serostatus was available. Across donors, most TCRs were seen rarely, yet some public ones were widespread. Roughly even sequencing depth across donors was the assumption behind the presence/absence analyses. When analyzed later, the rates of TCR association showed variation by HLA locus, with DRB1 the most and HLA-C the fewest.

On this clone: Its antigen remains unidentified.

The CDR3 consists of 15 residues. The germline gives CDR1 SGHVS, CDR2 FNYEAQ. The V gene end was trimmed by 1 base and the J gene end by 8 bases; junction bases not matched to a gene: 7. Researchers ran the PCR with 60 Vbeta and 13 Jbeta primers. Produced via immunoSEQ multiplex PCR; TCRdb's table is partial and in-frame only. This repertoire comprises under 60,000 clones; its ten largest clones make up over 9%. The sequenced sample was PBMCs. The sequence was obtained from a young woman in good health and CMV-seropositive. The chain joins TRBV7-6 to TRBJ1-4; 7 bases are shared with TRBD1. The CDR3 DNA sequence: TGTGCCAGCAGCTTAGAGACAGGGAATAGAGAAAAACTGTTTTTT. Protein: CASSLETGNREKLFF.